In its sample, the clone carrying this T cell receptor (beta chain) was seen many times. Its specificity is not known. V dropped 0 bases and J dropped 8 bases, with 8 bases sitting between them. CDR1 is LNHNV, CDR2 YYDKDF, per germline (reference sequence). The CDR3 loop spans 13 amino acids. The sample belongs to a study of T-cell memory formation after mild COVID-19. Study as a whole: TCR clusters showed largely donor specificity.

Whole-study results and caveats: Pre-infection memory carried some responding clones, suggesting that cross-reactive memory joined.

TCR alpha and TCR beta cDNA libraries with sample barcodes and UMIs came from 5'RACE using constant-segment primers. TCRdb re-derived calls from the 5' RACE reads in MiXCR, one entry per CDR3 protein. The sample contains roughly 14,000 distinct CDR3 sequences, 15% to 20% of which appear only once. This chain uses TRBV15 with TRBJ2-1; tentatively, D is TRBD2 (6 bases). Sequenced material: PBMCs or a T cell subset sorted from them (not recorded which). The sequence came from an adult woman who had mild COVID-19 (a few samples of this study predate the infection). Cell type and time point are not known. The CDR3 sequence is CATSRDGGDEQFF. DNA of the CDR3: TGTGCCACCAGCAGAGATGGCGGGGATGAGCAGTTCTTC.